This TCR beta chain was captured in a study of CD8 T cells in ankylosing spondylitis. Study observations and caveats: For ankylosing spondylitis blood, a TCR beta motif of under 10 highly homologous variants appeared characteristic. Disease-linked clones reportedly concentrated significantly in matched ankylosing spondylitis synovial fluid.

Using its own MiXCR run on the 5' RACE reads, TCRdb lists one record per CDR3 protein. The table shows 250,000 to 350,000 distinct CDR3 sequences, with roughly 8% occurring only once. V trimming: 2 bases; J trimming: 7 bases; junction bases outside the gene matches: 12. CDR1 is LNHDA and CDR2 is SQIVND in the germline V gene (reference sequence). CDR3 size: 16 residues. This clonotype was picked up a small number of times. The antigen remains undetermined. This TCR was recovered from a male donor with ankylosing spondylitis. This rearrangement joins TRBV19 to TRBJ1-1; 8 bases match TRBD1. Input material: blood, either unsorted or a sorted T cell fraction (not recorded which). CDR3 sequence (DNA): TGTGCCAGTAGTATACCCGGGACAGGCACGGGCGGTGAAGCTTTCTTT. Its translation is CASSIPGTGTGGEAFF. The complete variable domain, with remaining parts taken from reference TRBV19 and TRBJ1-1, reads DGGITQSPKYLFRKEGQNVTLSCEQNLNHDAMYWYRQDPGQGLRLIYYSQIVNDFQKGDIAEGYSVSREKKESFPLTVTSAQKNPTAFYLCASSIPGTGTGGEAFFGQGTRLTVV.